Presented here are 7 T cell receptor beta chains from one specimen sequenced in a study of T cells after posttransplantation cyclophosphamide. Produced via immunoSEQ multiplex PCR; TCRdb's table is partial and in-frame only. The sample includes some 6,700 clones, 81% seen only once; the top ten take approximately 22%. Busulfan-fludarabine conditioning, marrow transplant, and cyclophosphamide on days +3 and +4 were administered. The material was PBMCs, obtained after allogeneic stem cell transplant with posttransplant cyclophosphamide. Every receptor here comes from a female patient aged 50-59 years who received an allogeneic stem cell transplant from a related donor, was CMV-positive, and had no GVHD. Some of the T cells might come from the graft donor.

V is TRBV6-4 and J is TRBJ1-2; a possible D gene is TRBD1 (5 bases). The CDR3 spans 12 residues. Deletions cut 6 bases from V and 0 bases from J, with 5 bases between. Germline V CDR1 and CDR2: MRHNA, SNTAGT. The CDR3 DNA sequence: TGTGCCAGCAGGACAGCTAACTATGGCTACACCTTC. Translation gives CASRTANYGYTF.

The CDR3 reads CASSIVGRTNYGYTF. CDR3 nucleotide sequence: TGTGCCAGTAGTATAGTCGGGCGGACAAACTATGGCTACACCTTC. J is TRBJ1-2 and V is TRBV19; TRBD1 might be the D (5 bases). Germline loops: CDR1 LNHDA, CDR2 SQIVND (reference sequence). V was shortened by 1 base and J by 2 bases, with 11 bases between the two germline ends. The CDR3 sequence is 15 residues long.

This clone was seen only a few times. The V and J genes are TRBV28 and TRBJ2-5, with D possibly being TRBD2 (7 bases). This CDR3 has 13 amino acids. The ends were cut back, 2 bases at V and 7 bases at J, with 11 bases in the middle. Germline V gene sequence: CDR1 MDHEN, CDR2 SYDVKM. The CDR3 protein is CASSLGGAWTQYF. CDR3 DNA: TGTGCCAGCAGTTTAGGGGGGGCTTGGACCCAGTACTTC.

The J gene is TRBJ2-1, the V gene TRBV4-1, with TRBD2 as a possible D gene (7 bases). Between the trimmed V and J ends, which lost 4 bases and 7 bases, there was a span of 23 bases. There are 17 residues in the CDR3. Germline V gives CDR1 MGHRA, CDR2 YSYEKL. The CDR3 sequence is CASSPKGDAGEENEQFF. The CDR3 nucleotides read TGCGCCAGCAGCCCAAAGGGGGATGCGGGAGAGGAGAATGAGCAGTTCTTC.

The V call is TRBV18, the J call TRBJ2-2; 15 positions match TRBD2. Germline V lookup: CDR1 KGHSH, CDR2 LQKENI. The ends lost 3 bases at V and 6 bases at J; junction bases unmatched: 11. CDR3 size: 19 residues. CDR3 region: CASSPLAGTSGRSAGELFF. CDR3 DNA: TGTGCCAGCTCACCCCTCGCCGGGACTAGCGGGAGGTCAGCCGGGGAGCTGTTTTTT.

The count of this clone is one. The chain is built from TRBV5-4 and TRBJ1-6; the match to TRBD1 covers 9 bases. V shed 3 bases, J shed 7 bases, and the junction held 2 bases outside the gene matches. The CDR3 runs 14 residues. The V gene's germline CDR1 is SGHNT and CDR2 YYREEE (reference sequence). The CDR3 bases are TGTGCCAGCAGCTGGACAGGGGCGAATTCACCCCTCCACTTT. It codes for CASSWTGANSPLHF.

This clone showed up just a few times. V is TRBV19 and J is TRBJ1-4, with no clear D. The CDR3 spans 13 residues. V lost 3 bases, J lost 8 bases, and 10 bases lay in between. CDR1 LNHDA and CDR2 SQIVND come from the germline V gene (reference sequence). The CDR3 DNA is TGTGCCAGTAGTATTGGCCAACCCGAAAAACTGTTTTTT. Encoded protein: CASSIGQPEKLFF. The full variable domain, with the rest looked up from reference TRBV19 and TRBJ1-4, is DGGITQSPKYLFRKEGQNVTLSCEQNLNHDAMYWYRQDPGQGLRLIYYSQIVNDFQKGDIAEGYSVSREKKESFPLTVTSAQKNPTAFYLCASSIGQPEKLFFGSGTQLSVL.